What follows are 9 T cell receptor beta chains derived from one specimen sequenced in a study of T-cell reconstitution after alpha-beta-depleted transplantation in children. Unique molecular identifiers featured in how the TCRbeta library was prepared. TCRdb processed the PCR reads anew with MiXCR; each CDR3 protein has one entry. The repertoire includes a few hundred thousand distinct CDR3 sequences, about a fifth of them detected once, and 3.8% sits in the top ten. The material sequenced was PBMCs from the stem cell graft donor, taken from the stem cell graft. These receptor sequences come from a human donor who donated a stem cell graft to a child with acute myeloid leukemia.

This clonotype was counted many times. This rearrangement joins TRBV29-1 to TRBJ2-2; 7 nucleotides agree with TRBD1. Per the germline V gene, CDR1 is SQVTM and CDR2 is ANQGSEA. This CDR3 contains 13 residues. Germline trimming cut 7 bases from V and 1 base from J; bases unmatched to any gene: 3. CDR3 loop: CSAGQRNTGELFF. The CDR3 coding sequence is TGCAGCGCGGGACAGAGGAACACCGGGGAGCTGTTTTTT.

The rearrangement links TRBV5-1 to TRBJ2-5; the D gene is possibly TRBD2 (6 bases). The germline V and J ends were trimmed by 2 bases and 1 base, with 18 bases remaining between them. CDR1 is SGHRS and CDR2 is YFSETQ in the germline V gene. CDR3 length: 17 residues. CDR3 amino acids: CASSLGGFTGLQETQYF. The CDR3, as DNA: TGCGCCAGCAGCTTAGGAGGGTTCACCGGACTCCAAGAGACCCAGTACTTC.

This clonotype occurred a few times. This chain links TRBV7-3 with TRBJ1-5, with 8 nucleotides matching TRBD1. In germline, CDR1 is SGHTA, CDR2 FQGTGA. The CDR3 is 13 residues long. V gave up 4 bases and J gave up 7 bases; unmatched junction bases: 3. CDR3 residues: CASSSDREQPQHF. The DNA of the CDR3 is TGTGCCAGCAGCTCGGACAGGGAACAGCCCCAGCATTTT.

This clonotype was counted only a few times. The chain is built from TRBV7-6 and TRBJ1-3; tentatively, D is TRBD1 (6 bases). CDR3 length equals 16 residues. The germline V gene encodes CDR1 SGHVS and CDR2 FNYEAQ. Trimming removed 4 bases at V and 4 bases at J, with 17 bases between. As DNA, the CDR3 is TGTGCCAGCAGCTCCCGGGACACCAACCGCGGAAACACCATATATTTT. Translation gives CASSSRDTNRGNTIYF.

This clonotype was found a few times. V usage is TRBV27 and J usage is TRBJ2-2; TRBD1 agrees at 7 bases. The germline CDR1 and CDR2 sequences are MNHEY and SMNVEV (reference sequence). The ends lost 3 bases at V and 4 bases at J; junction bases unmatched: 5. The CDR3 is 15 residues long. The CDR3 loop reads CASSFLDRSTGELFF. The DNA for the CDR3 is TGTGCCAGCAGTTTCCTGGACAGGTCCACCGGGGAGCTGTTTTTT.

This clonotype was seen only a few times. This chain connects TRBV12-3 or TRBV12-4 to TRBJ2-7; D call uncertain. Trimming stripped 6 bases from V and 2 bases from J, with 14 bases between. This CDR3 comprises 14 residues. In DNA form, the CDR3 reads TGTGCCAGCAGAGTGCAGGACGGCACCTACGAGCAGTACTTC. Translating it yields CASRVQDGTYEQYF.

This clonotype was found once. The chain joins TRBV6-6 to TRBJ2-7; D may be TRBD1 (5 bases). The V gene's germline CDR1 is MNHNY and CDR2 SVGAGI (reference sequence). Trimming removed 1 base from V and 3 bases from J, with 7 bases in between. The CDR3 totals 13 residues. The CDR3, as DNA: TGTGCCAGCAGTTACTACAGGAACTACGAGCAGTACTTC. Protein sequence: CASSYYRNYEQYF.

This clonotype was counted between two and nine times. This sequence joins TRBV18 and TRBJ2-7, with 7 positions matching TRBD2. The CDR3 length is 14 residues. J gave up 2 bases and V 1 base, and 2 bases lay outside the gene matches. CDR1 and CDR2 from the germline V gene are KGHSH and LQKENI. The CDR3 region is CASSPREGPYEQYF. CDR3 sequence (DNA): TGTGCCAGCTCACCACGGGAGGGCCCCTACGAGCAGTACTTC.

This chain connects TRBV29-1 to TRBJ2-7; 11 bases map to TRBD1. Germline V CDR1 and CDR2: SQVTM, ANQGSEA. V dropped 5 bases and J dropped 5; count of bases not matched to a gene: 5. CDR3 length equals 13 residues. The CDR3 sequence is CSVKGQGVHEQYF. CDR3 bases: TGCAGCGTTAAGGGACAGGGGGTTCACGAGCAGTACTTC.